A single sample is the source of the 27 T cell receptor beta chains below, sequenced in a study of regulatory T cells in long-lasting Graves disease (dated by TCRdb to the early 2020s). The intended sense of this specimen's time point label: newly diagnosed GD, antithyroid drugs for less than 3 months. RNA was extracted from PBMCs in TRIzol for both TCR sequencing and RNA sequencing. The library was made by multiplex PCR. Data came from an Illumina HiSeq 4000. iRepertoire HTBI primers and Arm-PCR amplification of CDR3 regions were used to construct TCR beta libraries. TCRdb reprocessed the public reads (quality trimming at Q25 with fastp, clone calling with MiXCR) and kept in-frame beta chains. Rows matching on CDR3 protein sequence are summarized as one entry with the most common DNA and genes. The sample profile shows 200,000 to 250,000 distinct CDR3 sequences; approximately 19% of them were found once. The ten largest make up approximately 12% of the sample.

These data are also associated with another study on T cells in Graves' hyperthyroidism and ophthalmopathy.

The specimen was peripheral blood mononuclear cells (PBMCs), collected at new diagnosis, from a patient treated with antithyroid drugs. All receptors derive from a woman aged 25 to 39 with Graves disease. Donor details come from another sample of the same person, matched by shared clones.

In DNA form, the CDR3 reads TGCGCCAGCAGCTCCGTACCTAGCGGGGCCACCCAGTACTTC. As protein: CASSSVPSGATQYF. The chain combines TRBV5-1 with TRBJ2-5; 9 bases match TRBD2. Looked up from germline, CDR1 is SGHRS and CDR2 is YFSETQ. J was trimmed by 8 bases and V by 3 bases; bases with no gene match: 8. There are 14 residues in the CDR3.

This clonotype was seen repeatedly, ten times or more. V is TRBV11-2 and J is TRBJ2-7; 7 bases line up with TRBD1. This CDR3 comprises 15 residues. V gave up 2 bases and J gave up 0 bases; unmatched junction bases: 4. Germline V CDR1 and CDR2: SGHAT, FQNNGV. The CDR3, as DNA: TGTGCCAGCAGCTTACACCGGGACAGCTCCTACGAGCAGTACTTC. Its translation is CASSLHRDSSYEQYF.

For this clonotype: This likely reflects a read error, since a far larger clone is one base away. This rearrangement joins TRBV4-2 to TRBJ2-3, with D tentatively TRBD1 (6 bases). The length of the CDR3 is 16 residues. Deletions cut 6 bases from V and 2 bases from J, with 18 bases between. CDR1 is LGHNA, CDR2 YNFKEQ, per germline. The chain's CDR3 is CASRGGTGMLTDTQYF. The CDR3 DNA is TGTGCCAGCAGAGGGGGAACAGGGATGCTCACAGATACGCAGTATTTT.

This chain links TRBV7-8 with TRBJ2-2; D is unclear. Germline V gene lookup returns CDR1 SGHVS and CDR2 FQNEAQ. Trimming pared 0 bases from V and 3 bases from J, leaving 17 bases between. The CDR3 is 18 residues long. The CDR3 coding sequence is TGTGCCAGCAGCTTAGCTGACTTGCGTCGAGAAGACACCGGGGAGCTGTTTTTT. Protein: CASSLADLRREDTGELFF.

This clonotype was recorded many times. V usage is TRBV19 and J usage is TRBJ1-1, with D possibly being TRBD1 (6 bases). CDR1 and CDR2 from the germline V gene are LNHDA and SQIVND (reference sequence). The V end lost 11 bases, the J end lost 1 base, and 23 bases lay between the germline ends. The CDR3 covers 16 residues. CDR3 in amino acids: CAAIGGAGLQNTEAFF. The CDR3 DNA follows: TGTGCCGCAATAGGGGGTGCAGGGTTGCAGAACACTGAAGCTTTCTTT.

About this clonotype: A much larger clonotype is one base distant, so this may be a read error. V and J are TRBV6-4 and TRBJ1-5; D may be TRBD1 (6 bases). Germline values: CDR1 MRHNA, CDR2 SNTAGT. The CDR3 is made up of 15 amino acids. The CDR3: CVSSPWTASNQPQHF. The CDR3 DNA reads as TGTGTCAGCAGCCCGTGGACAGCCTCGAATCAGCCCCAGCATTTT.

In the case of this clonotype: Possible read error: a much larger clone is one base away. V usage is TRBV3-1 and J usage is TRBJ1-1; D gene unclear. Germline CDR1 and CDR2: LGHDT and YNNKEL (reference sequence). The CDR3 totals 14 residues. Trimming removed 4 bases at V and 1 base at J, with 10 bases between. CDR3 bases: TGTGCCAGCAGCCGTCAAAGCGGGAACACTGAAGCTTTCTTT. Encoded protein: CASSRQSGNTEAFF.

At least ten counts were recorded for this clonotype. The chain links TRBV11-2 to TRBJ2-5, with D perhaps TRBD2 (6 bases). Germline V lookup: CDR1 SGHAT, CDR2 FQNNGV. This CDR3 comprises 15 residues. V lost 4 bases and J 5 bases, leaving 17 bases between the germline ends. This CDR3 reads CASSSRRGARETQYF. The CDR3 region has the DNA TGTGCCAGCAGCTCCCGTCGCGGGGCCCGGGAGACCCAGTACTTC.

This clonotype was seen ten or more times. The chain carries TRBV14 and TRBJ1-1; no definite D call. The germline V gene encodes CDR1 SGHDN and CDR2 FVKESK. V lost 4 bases to trimming and J lost 0 bases, with 12 bases between them. The CDR3 is 15 amino acids. The CDR3 DNA follows: TGTGCCAGCAGCCCACAAGCTCTGGTGAACACTGAAGCTTTCTTT. Translation: CASSPQALVNTEAFF.

The sample holds many counts of this clonotype. V is TRBV7-9 and J is TRBJ2-2, with 12 bases matching TRBD2. The CDR3 extends over 18 amino acids. J was trimmed by 5 bases and V by 4 bases; bases with no gene match: 11. Germline V gene data show CDR1 as SEHNR and CDR2 as FQNEAQ (reference sequence). CDR3 loop: CASSSTDRLAGETGELFF. DNA for the CDR3: TGTGCCAGCAGCTCGACCGATAGACTAGCGGGAGAAACCGGGGAGCTGTTTTTT.

The chain employs TRBV5-1 and TRBJ2-7; 12 nucleotides align to TRBD2. The J call may be mistaken, given a closer DNA end match to TRBJ2-3. Germline CDR1 is SGHRS and CDR2 is YFSETQ. This CDR3 region has 16 residues. The CDR3 spells CASSSGTSGPTDTQYF. The CDR3 DNA is TGCGCCAGCAGCTCAGGGACTAGCGGGCCTACAGATACGCAGTATTTT.

At least ten counts were recorded for this clonotype. V is TRBV27 and J is TRBJ2-5, with TRBD1 as a possible D gene (5 bases). CDR3 length equals 14 residues. Germline V gene sequence: CDR1 MNHEY, CDR2 SMNVEV (reference sequence). Trimming stripped 8 bases from V and 4 bases from J, with 17 bases between. This CDR3 reads CASSSRMGPETQYF. CDR3 bases: TGTGCCAGCTCTTCGAGGATGGGGCCAGAGACCCAGTACTTC.

This chain links TRBV24-1 with TRBJ1-2; D might be TRBD1 (5 bases). Trimming pared 7 bases from V and 4 bases from J, leaving 6 bases between. In germline, CDR1 is KGHDR, CDR2 SFDVKD. This CDR3 has 11 residues. The CDR3 loop reads CATSTGYGYTF. CDR3 nucleotides: TGTGCCACCAGCACAGGCTATGGCTACACCTTC.

This clonotype has a count of ten or more. CDR3 in DNA: TGTGCCTGGAGCCGGATGGAGGTTAACTATGGCTACACCTTC. This sequence encodes CAWSRMEVNYGYTF. This rearrangement joins TRBV30 to TRBJ1-2, with D hard to call. Per germline, CDR1 GTSNPN and CDR2 SVGIG (reference sequence). This CDR3 is built from 14 residues. Deletions cut 3 bases from V and 1 base from J, with 12 bases between.

This clonotype was seen many times. The rearrangement links TRBV9 to TRBJ2-1; weak D call: TRBD2 (5 bases). The germline V gene has CDR1 SGDLS and CDR2 YYNGEE. The CDR3 sequence is 14 residues long. Trimming removed 0 bases from V and 6 bases from J, with 10 bases in between. CDR3 DNA sequence: TGTGCCAGCAGCGTAGCTACCGCGGGCAATGAGCAGTTCTTC. Residues: CASSVATAGNEQFF. The complete variable domain, with remaining parts taken from reference TRBV9 and TRBJ2-1, reads DSGVTQTPKHLITATGQRVTLRCSPRSGDLSVYWYQQSLDQGLQFLIQYYNGEERAKGNILERFSAQQFPDLHSELNLSSLELGDSALYFCASSVATAGNEQFFGPGTRLTVL.

V is TRBV5-1 and J is TRBJ2-5; D not certain. V lost 2 bases, J lost 2 bases, and 25 bases lay in between. There are 19 residues in the CDR3. The germline gives CDR1 SGHRS, CDR2 YFSETQ. DNA for the CDR3: TGCGCCAGCAGCTTTCCGAAACTAAGCGACAAGGCCAAGCAAGAGACCCAGTACTTC. Translated, it gives CASSFPKLSDKAKQETQYF.

This clonotype occurred many times. This sequence joins TRBV6-5 and TRBJ1-1, with D unresolved. The CDR3 sequence is 15 residues long. Trimming shortened V by 2 bases and J by 1 base, and 11 bases separated the two germline ends. Germline CDR1 is MNHEY and CDR2 is SVGAGI. CDR3 DNA sequence: TGTGCCAGCAGTTACGCGATTAAAGGGAACACTGAAGCTTTCTTT. Translation: CASSYAIKGNTEAFF.

This clonotype was counted ten times or more. The chain links TRBV30 to TRBJ2-5; unclear D gene. Germline V gene sequence: CDR1 GTSNPN, CDR2 SVGIG (reference sequence). V gave up 3 bases and J gave up 1 base, with 6 bases separating them. The CDR3 consists of 12 residues. As DNA, the CDR3 is TGTGCCTGGAGGCCCGCCCAAGAGACCCAGTACTTC. Its translation is CAWRPAQETQYF.

The sample holds many counts of this clonotype. The V call is TRBV12-3 or TRBV12-4, the J call TRBJ1-1; no reliable D call. The CDR3 length is 12 residues. V shed 5 bases and J shed 3 bases, with 7 bases lying between them. CDR3 nucleotides: TGTGCCAGCAGTCTGGCCTACACTGAAGCTTTCTTT. It specifies CASSLAYTEAFF.

This clonotype was counted many times. The CDR3 bases are TGTGCCAGCAGTTATGGAGCAAATGAGCAGTTCTTC. Translation: CASSYGANEQFF. The chain carries TRBV6-2 or TRBV6-3 and TRBJ2-1, with D unclear. Trimming removed 3 bases from V and 7 bases from J, with 7 bases in between. The germline gives CDR1 MNHEY, CDR2 SVGEGT. This CDR3 spans 12 amino acids.

This clonotype was recorded at least ten times. This chain connects TRBV12-3 or TRBV12-4 to TRBJ2-1; TRBD2 agrees at 8 bases. The V segment lost 5 bases and the J segment 1 base; nucleotides outside the gene matches: 7. The CDR3 is made up of 16 amino acids. This CDR3 reads CASSRSGTSSYNEQFF. The CDR3 bases are TGTGCCAGCAGTCGCTCCGGGACTAGTTCCTACAATGAGCAGTTCTTC.

This clonotype has at least ten counts. V is TRBV24-1 and J is TRBJ1-2, with 9 bases that match TRBD1. The V gene's germline CDR1 is KGHDR and CDR2 SFDVKD. The CDR3 is 19 residues long. Trimming took 4 bases from V and 4 from J; bases not matched to a gene: 18. For the CDR3, the DNA is TGTGCCACCAGTGAACCGGGACAGGGCTACGGCCCCCACCCCTATGGCTACACCTTC. Translated, it gives CATSEPGQGYGPHPYGYTF.

This clonotype was recorded once. This chain links TRBV28 with TRBJ2-4, with D maybe TRBD2 (6 bases). This CDR3 is built from 17 residues. V lost 5 bases to trimming and J lost 3 bases, with 20 bases between them. Germline-derived CDR1 and CDR2 are MDHEN and SYDVKM. CDR3 sequence (DNA): TGTGCCAGCAGTCCCACAACCGGCGGGACGGGCAAAAACATTCAGTACTTC. This encodes CASSPTTGGTGKNIQYF.

The chain employs TRBV6-4 and TRBJ2-1; D perhaps matches TRBD2 (6 bases). Trimming took off 4 bases at V and 10 bases at J, with 14 bases between the two ends. CDR3 length equals 13 residues. CDR1 and CDR2 (germline): MRHNA, SNTAGT. In DNA, the CDR3 is TGTGCCAGCAGTGGTTCACTAGCATCCGAGCAGTTCTTC. Residues: CASSGSLASEQFF.

This clonotype occurred many times. The chain uses TRBV2 and TRBJ1-1; 7 bases are shared with TRBD1. This CDR3 is 14 amino acids long. CDR1 and CDR2 (germline): SNHLY, FYNNEI. V was clipped by 5 bases and J by 3 bases; unmatched bases: 6. The CDR3 DNA sequence: TGTGCCAGCAGTCAGACAGGGTGGGACACTGAAGCTTTCTTT. It translates to CASSQTGWDTEAFF.

This clonotype was recorded at least ten times. CDR3 coding DNA: TGTGCCAGCAGCTTAGCAGAGGGAATGGGACAGGTCCTAGTTGGCTTGGAGACCCAGTACTTC. This encodes CASSLAEGMGQVLVGLETQYF. The rearrangement links TRBV7-8 to TRBJ2-5, with 8 bases matching TRBD1. With V trimmed by 0 bases and J by 5 bases, 23 bases remained unmatched. Looked up from germline, CDR1 is SGHVS and CDR2 is FQNEAQ. The CDR3 length is 21 residues.

This clonotype was counted many times. This sequence joins TRBV7-9 and TRBJ2-5; the D gene could be TRBD1 or TRBD2 (5 bases each). V shed 3 bases and J shed 4 bases, with 12 bases lying between them. The V gene's germline CDR1 is SEHNR and CDR2 FQNEAQ (reference sequence). The CDR3 is 14 residues long. This CDR3 is CASSLGTVLETQYF. CDR3 sequence (DNA): TGTGCCAGCAGCTTGGGGACGGTTCTAGAGACCCAGTACTTC.